This TCR beta chain was recovered during a study of long-term antiretroviral therapy in people with HIV. Study context: The earliest samples came about a decade before the 2015 immediate-ART recommendation.

Study-wide findings and caveats: Repertoires looked antigen-experienced, with only a slight naive shift after ART. Post-ART, diversity grew, though it stayed under transplant donor control levels. Regardless of time point, clones expanded before ART dominated the repertoire.

Survey level was the resolution at which the v3.0 immunoSEQ assay ran. The method was immunoSEQ multiplex PCR; TCRdb's version includes in-frame clones alone and lacks a portion of them. Among approximately 28,000 clones listed, roughly 87% were seen once. Looked up from germline, CDR1 is SGHTA and CDR2 is FQGNSA. The CDR3 sequence is 15 residues long. V shed 0 bases and J 3 bases; nucleotides not matched to a gene: 1. Comments on this clone: What it binds is unknown.

The receptor was isolated from a man aged 45 to 65 with HIV. The source material was unsorted PBMCs, sampled 2 years after starting antiretroviral therapy. This rearrangement joins TRBV7-2 to TRBJ2-7, with 11 bases that match TRBD2. CDR3 bases: TGTGCCAGCAGCTTAGCGACTAGCGGGATCTACGAGCAGTACTTC. It yields the protein CASSLATSGIYEQYF. Using reference TRBV7-2 and TRBJ2-7 for the parts outside the CDR3, the full variable domain is GAGVSQSPSNKVTEKGKDVELRCDPISGHTALYWYRQSLGQGLEFLIYFQGNSAPDKSGLPSDRFSAERTGGSVSTLTIQRTQQEDSAVYLCASSLATSGIYEQYFGPGTRLTVT.